These T cell receptor beta chains were read from a single sample in a study of blood T cell repertoires in COVID-19. Sequencing was performed with immunoSEQ multiplex PCR; in TCRdb, only in-frame clones are kept and a portion is missing. Here the sample spans approximately 10,000 clones, approximately 80% being singletons. Specimen: peripheral blood. The receptors were sampled from a human donor in a cohort sampled during active COVID-19. The CDR3 runs from the conserved cysteine through the conserved F or W. The order of the fields is clone size, J gene, D gene, V gene, CDR3 DNA, CDR3 protein. The D gene is left open where the match is weak. The size field is filled for only some rows; it gives once, few, many or a size class.

>.|TRBJ2-2|TRBD1|TRBV6-5
TGTGCCAGCAGTTCACAGGGGCTATACACCGGGGAGCTGTTTTTT
CASSSQGLYTGELFF
>medium-sized|TRBJ1-6|.|TRBV25-1
TGTGCCAGCAGTCGCCGGTCCGCACCCCTCCACTTT
CASSRRSAPLHF
>.|TRBJ1-4|.|TRBV14
TGTGCCAGCAGCCAAGCAGGGGCAACTAATGAAAAACTGTTTTTT
CASSQAGATNEKLFF
>.|TRBJ2-1|TRBD2|TRBV5-1
TGCGCCAGCAGCTCAGGGACTAGCGGGCCCAATGAGCAGTTCTTC
CASSSGTSGPNEQFF
>.|TRBJ2-4|TRBD2|TRBV28
TGTGCCAGCAGCAAAACCGGGACTAGTAAAAACATTCAGTACTTC
CASSKTGTSKNIQYF
>.|TRBJ2-4|.|TRBV29-1
TGCAGCGTTGTCGTGGGGGACTCCAAAAACATTCAGTACTTC
CSVVVGDSKNIQYF
>.|TRBJ2-7|TRBD1|TRBV10-3
TGTGCCATCAGTGCAGCAGGACAGGGGTACGAGCAGTACTTC
CAISAAGQGYEQYF
>.|TRBJ1-5|TRBD1|TRBV19
TGTGCCAGTAGGAGGGACAGGGGCCGTGACAATCAGCCCCAGCATTTT
CASRRDRGRDNQPQHF
>.|TRBJ1-5|.|TRBV3-1/TRBV3-2
TGTGCCAGCAGCCAAGATCCGGGGCAGCCCCAGCATTTT
CASSQDPGQPQHF
>.|TRBJ2-1|TRBD2|TRBV15
TGTGCCACCAGCAGAGACCTCATAGCGGGGGGCCTTTACAATGAGCAGTTCTTC
CATSRDLIAGGLYNEQFF
>.|TRBJ2-7|TRBD1|TRBV6-5
TGTGCCAGCAGTTACTCCGGGACAGGGACACTCGAGCAGTACTTC
CASSYSGTGTLEQYF
>.|TRBJ1-2|.|TRBV19
TGTGCCAGTAGTACCCCCGGGGAAAGAACCTATGGCTACACCTTC
CASSTPGERTYGYTF
>once|TRBJ1-6|.|TRBV11-2
TGTGCCAGCAGCTTAGAATGGGGGGCACCCCTCCACTTT
CASSLEWGAPLHF
>few|TRBJ2-7|TRBD1|TRBV12-3/TRBV12-4
TGTGCCAGCAGAGGACAGGCCACCTACGAGCAGTACTTC
CASRGQATYEQYF
>.|TRBJ1-5|.|TRBV24-1
TGTGCCATCAGGGGCGCCTATCAGCCCCAGCATTTT
CAIRGAYQPQHF
>.|TRBJ1-1|.|TRBV7-2
TGTGCCAGCAGCCCCCAATACAGGGCGAACACTGAAGCTTTCTTT
CASSPQYRANTEAFF
>.|TRBJ1-1|.|TRBV20-1
TGCAGTGTCAAAGCCCTGAATCCCTTCTTT
CSVKALNPFF
>.|TRBJ2-7|.|TRBV9
TGTGCCAGCAGCGTAGAGGGGTACGAGCAGTACTTC
CASSVEGYEQYF
>once|TRBJ1-6|.|TRBV24-1
TGTGCCACCAGCCCGGCGGTGGGTTCCCTTCGCTCCTATAATTCACCCCTCCACTTT
CATSPAVGSLRSYNSPLHF
>.|TRBJ1-5|TRBD1|TRBV7-8
TGTGCCAGCAGCTTAGCGGCCCAAGGGGGCAGGCAGCCCCAGCATTTT
CASSLAAQGGRQPQHF
>.|TRBJ2-6|.|TRBV5-1
TGCGCCAGCACCTATGCTGGGGCCAACGTCCTGACTTTC
CASTYAGANVLTF
>.|TRBJ2-7|TRBD1|TRBV6-5
TGTGCCAGCAGTTCCTCACCGGGACAGAGCTCCTACGAGCAGTACTTC
CASSSSPGQSSYEQYF
>.|TRBJ1-2|.|TRBV28
TGTGCCAGCAGCGGACAGAACTATGGCTACACCTTC
CASSGQNYGYTF
>.|TRBJ2-2|.|TRBV7-2
TGTGCCAGCAGCCCGGGGTACACCGGGGAGCTGTTTTTT
CASSPGYTGELFF
>.|TRBJ2-6|TRBD1|TRBV28
TGTGCCAGCAGTTTTCCCGGGACAGCCTCTGGGGCCAACGTCCTGACTTTC
CASSFPGTASGANVLTF
>large|TRBJ1-2|.|TRBV7-9
TGTGCCAGCAGCACACAGGGCGACTATGGCTACACCTTC
CASSTQGDYGYTF
>.|TRBJ2-7|TRBD1|TRBV5-4
TGTGCCAGCAGCTTGTCGACAGGGAAAGGCTACGAGCAGTACTTC
CASSLSTGKGYEQYF
>once|TRBJ2-3|TRBD2|TRBV7-2
TGTGCCAGCAGCTTAGGACTAGCGGGGGCCGGCGATACGCAGTATTTT
CASSLGLAGAGDTQYF
>few|TRBJ1-5|TRBD1|TRBV18
TGTGCCAGCTCAGCACTTCGACAGGGGGCATGGAGCAATCAGCCCCAGCATTTT
CASSALRQGAWSNQPQHF